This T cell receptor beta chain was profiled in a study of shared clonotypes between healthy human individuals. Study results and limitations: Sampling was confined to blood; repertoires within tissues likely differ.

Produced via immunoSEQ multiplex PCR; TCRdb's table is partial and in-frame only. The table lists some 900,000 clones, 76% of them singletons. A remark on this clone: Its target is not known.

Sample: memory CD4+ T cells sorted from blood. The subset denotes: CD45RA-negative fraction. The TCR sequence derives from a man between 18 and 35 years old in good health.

The CDR3 sequence is CASELNTDTQYF. CDR3 sequence (DNA): TGTGCCAGCGAACTTAACACAGATACGCAGTATTTT. The J gene is TRBJ2-3, the V gene TRBV7-9; D is unclear. Germline V gene sequence: CDR1 SEHNR, CDR2 FQNEAQ (reference sequence). There are 12 residues in the CDR3. Trimming stripped 8 bases from V and 2 bases from J, with 8 bases between.